The clone carrying this T cell receptor beta chain was counted between two and nine times. This entry comes from a study of beta chain features in type 1 diabetes. Across the whole study: Healthy donors resembled patients in age, gender and cell yields.

The whole isolated RNA underwent reverse transcription, so sequencing captured expressed TCRB transcripts. TCRdb's table, derived via immunoSEQ multiplex PCR, lists solely in-frame clones and lacks some. The data hold about 250,000 clones, with less than 15% observed a single time. The CDR3 length is 12 residues. Trimming stripped 4 bases from V and 4 bases from J, with 9 bases between. Germline V gene data show CDR1 as SGHRS and CDR2 as YFSETQ. This sequence was found in a woman aged 35 to 49 in good health. The gene calls are TRBV5-1 and TRBJ2-7; TRBD1 is a possible D gene (6 bases). Material for sequencing was naive CD4+ T cells from blood. CDR3 DNA sequence: TGCGCCAGCAGCCGTACAGGGTACGAGCAGTACTTC. Amino acids: CASSRTGYEQYF.